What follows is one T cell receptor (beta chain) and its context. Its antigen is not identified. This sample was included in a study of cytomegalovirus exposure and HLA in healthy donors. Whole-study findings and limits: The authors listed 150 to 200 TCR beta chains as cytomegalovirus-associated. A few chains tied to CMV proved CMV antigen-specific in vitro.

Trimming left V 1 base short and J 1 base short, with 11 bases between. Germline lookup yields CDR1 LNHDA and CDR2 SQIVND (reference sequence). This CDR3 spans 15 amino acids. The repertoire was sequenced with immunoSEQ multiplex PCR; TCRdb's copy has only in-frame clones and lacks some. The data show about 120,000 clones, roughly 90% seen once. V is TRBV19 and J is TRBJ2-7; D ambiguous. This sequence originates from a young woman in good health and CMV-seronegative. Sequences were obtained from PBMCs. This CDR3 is CASSIGRSPSYEQYF. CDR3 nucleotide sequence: TGTGCCAGTAGTATAGGCCGAAGCCCGTCCTACGAGCAGTACTTC.